One and the same sample provided the 23 T cell receptor beta chains below, sequenced in a study of glioma-infiltrating T cells (TCRdb year 2016). Sequencing was carried out with an Illumina MiSeq. TCR alpha and beta CDR3 regions were amplified with the iRepertoire nested amplicon-rescue multiplex PCR (arm-PCR) platform from RNA. Clones were called with MiXCR by TCRdb after fastp trimmed the public reads at Q25, and only in-frame beta chains were retained. Each CDR3 protein appears once, grouped with its most common genes and DNA. In this sample the table shows about 140,000 distinct CDR3 sequences, about 39% of which occur a single time. Around 20% of the sample comes from the top ten. The source material was glioma tissue, nonneoplastic brain tissue, or PBMCs (not recorded which). The receptors come from a human donor with low-grade glioma or glioblastoma, undergoing nonglioma brain surgery, or in good health (not recorded which).

The chain links TRBV4-3 to TRBJ2-7; 9 nucleotides line up with TRBD1. J was trimmed by 3 bases and V by 5 bases; bases with no gene match: 8. CDR1 is LGHNA, CDR2 YSLEER, per germline. The length of the CDR3 is 15 residues. In nucleotides, the CDR3 is TGCGCCAGCAGCTTATCCGGGACAGGGTTCTACGAGCAGTACTTC. Translated: CASSLSGTGFYEQYF.

This chain joins TRBV6-9 and TRBJ1-1; D possibly corresponds to TRBD1 (5 bases). The V gene's germline CDR1 is MNHGY and CDR2 SVAAGI. This CDR3 is 14 amino acids long. The V gene lost 4 bases and the J gene lost 11 bases, with 20 bases spanning the gap. In DNA form, the CDR3 reads TGTGCCAGCAGTTCCTCTGAGGCAGGGTTCTCGGCTTTCTTT. This codes for CASSSSEAGFSAFF.

The chain employs TRBV11-2 and TRBJ2-1; 7 nucleotides agree with TRBD1. This CDR3 has 13 amino acids. V lost 2 bases to trimming and J lost 7 bases; unmatched junction nucleotides: 2. Germline V gene sequence: CDR1 SGHAT, CDR2 FQNNGV. The CDR3 loop is CASSLTRGNEQFF. CDR3 sequence (DNA): TGTGCCAGCAGCTTAACCAGGGGGAATGAGCAGTTCTTC.

This clonotype was counted many times. The CDR3 spells CASSLPGGGSHEQYF. The CDR3 DNA reads as TGTGCCAGCAGCTTACCTGGCGGGGGATCCCACGAGCAGTACTTC. The chain has TRBV7-2 and TRBJ2-7; 7 bases are a match to TRBD2. V gave up 2 bases and J gave up 5 bases; unmatched junction bases: 9. This CDR3 is built from 15 residues. The germline V gene has CDR1 SGHTA and CDR2 FQGNSA.

The table lists this clonotype with a few counts. The V gene is TRBV7-2, the J gene TRBJ1-1; D gene unclear. V lost 1 base and J lost 2, with 14 bases in between. CDR3 length: 16 amino acids. Germline lookup yields CDR1 SGHTA and CDR2 FQGNSA. For the CDR3, the DNA is TGTGCCAGCAGCTTAGGATGGGTCAAAGGCAACACTGAAGCTTTCTTT. Protein sequence: CASSLGWVKGNTEAFF.

Only a few counts were recorded for this clonotype. The V gene is TRBV6-6, the J gene TRBJ2-5; 7 nucleotides match TRBD1. Germline V lookup: CDR1 MNHNY, CDR2 SVGAGI (reference sequence). The V segment lost 0 bases and the J segment 1 base; nucleotides outside the gene matches: 5. The CDR3 runs to 16 residues. CDR3 bases: TGTGCCAGCAGTTACTCGATAGGGACAGTCCAAGAGACCCAGTACTTC. Protein product: CASSYSIGTVQETQYF.

Ten or more counts support this clonotype. This rearrangement joins TRBV28 to TRBJ1-5, with D maybe TRBD1 (5 bases). This CDR3 contains 15 residues. Trimming shortened V by 2 bases and J by 6 bases, and 14 bases separated the two germline ends. CDR1 and CDR2 (germline): MDHEN, SYDVKM. This CDR3 reads CASSLGGNVGQPQHF. CDR3 DNA sequence: TGTGCCAGCAGTTTAGGGGGGAATGTTGGTCAGCCCCAGCATTTT.

This chain joins TRBV12-3 or TRBV12-4 and TRBJ2-3; D is undetermined. CDR3 length: 12 amino acids. V lost 3 bases, J lost 8 bases, and 9 bases lay in between. The CDR3 bases are TGTGCCAGCAGTTTTTCCCCGGGTACGCAGTATTTT. It encodes CASSFSPGTQYF.

The rearrangement links TRBV4-2 to TRBJ2-3, with D possibly TRBD2 on 6 matching bases. Germline-derived CDR1 and CDR2 are LGHNA and YNFKEQ. Trimming took off 5 bases at V and 4 bases at J, with 16 bases between the two ends. The CDR3 runs to 15 residues. CDR3 DNA: TGTGCCAGCAGCAAAACCGGGACTGGCCCAGATACGCAGTATTTT. Translated: CASSKTGTGPDTQYF.

The chain uses TRBV7-2 and TRBJ2-5; D uncertain. CDR3 length: 16 residues. Trimming took 0 bases from V and 5 from J, leaving 16 bases between them. The V gene's germline CDR1 is SGHTA and CDR2 FQGNSA. CDR3 residues: CASSLALYGVLETQYF. The DNA of the CDR3 is TGTGCCAGCAGCTTAGCGCTCTATGGGGTGTTGGAGACCCAGTACTTC.

V and J are TRBV24-1 and TRBJ1-1, with D perhaps matching TRBD1 (6 bases). The CDR3 has 14 amino acids. The germline gives CDR1 KGHDR, CDR2 SFDVKD. V lost 7 bases and J lost 5, with 16 bases in between. CDR3 bases: TGTGCCACCAGGGACAGTAACCGGGGGACTGAAGCTTTCTTT. The encoded protein is CATRDSNRGTEAFF.

This clonotype was counted a few times. The rearrangement links TRBV10-2 to TRBJ1-1; the D is unclear. Trimming cost V 3 bases and J 3 bases, with 8 bases left between them. The CDR3 covers 13 residues. Germline lookup yields CDR1 WSHSY and CDR2 SAAADI. In nucleotides, the CDR3 is TGCGCCAGCAGTGATATTTGGGACACTGAAGCTTTCTTT. It translates to CASSDIWDTEAFF.

CDR3 sequence (DNA): TGTGCCAGCAGTCCAACCTTCGGGGGCCGCTCCTACGAGCAGTACTTC. It is translated as CASSPTFGGRSYEQYF. This chain links TRBV6-2 or TRBV6-3 with TRBJ2-7; possibly TRBD1 or TRBD2 for D (6 bases each). Trimming removed 5 bases at V and 0 bases at J, with 17 bases between. The CDR3 consists of 16 residues. The V gene's germline CDR1 is MNHEY and CDR2 SVGEGT.

The V call is TRBV11-2, the J call TRBJ1-1; D gene uncertain. V dropped 6 bases and J dropped 4 bases, with 18 bases sitting between them. Germline V lookup: CDR1 SGHAT, CDR2 FQNNGV. This CDR3 is built from 15 residues. The CDR3 DNA reads TGTGCCAGCAGAGATGAGGGATTAGGGAGCACTGAAGCTTTCTTT. Translating it yields CASRDEGLGSTEAFF.

CDR3 coding DNA: TGTGCCAGCAGAAGACAGGGGGCTGGGTACAATGAGCAGTTCTTC. It translates to CASRRQGAGYNEQFF. The chain recombines TRBV6-2 or TRBV6-3 with TRBJ2-1, with TRBD1 identical over 10 bases. V lost 6 bases to trimming and J lost 4 bases; unmatched junction nucleotides: 6. The germline V gene has CDR1 MNHEY and CDR2 SVGEGT. The CDR3 has 15 residues.

In the case of this clonotype: This may be a read error, as it is one base from a much larger clone. As the CDR3 is not closed by the conserved phenylalanine or tryptophan, this likely results from a read error. The chain joins TRBV20-1 to TRBJ1-2; D unresolved. CDR1 is DFQATT, CDR2 SNEGSKA, per germline (reference sequence). V lost 5 bases, J lost 0 bases, and 10 bases lay in between. This CDR3 contains 13 residues. The CDR3 nucleotides are TGCAGTGCTCCGCTCTCAGCTAACTATGGCTACACCTCC. This sequence encodes CSAPLSANYGYTS.

The table lists this clonotype with a few counts. V and J are TRBV18 and TRBJ1-1; D call uncertain. Trimming took off 3 bases at V and 1 base at J, with 9 bases between the two ends. The germline gives CDR1 KGHSH, CDR2 LQKENI. The CDR3 totals 14 residues. The CDR3, as DNA: TGTGCCAGCTCACCTACACAGCAGAACACTGAAGCTTTCTTT. Translated, it gives CASSPTQQNTEAFF.

This clonotype has more than one count but fewer than ten. The J gene is TRBJ1-5, the V gene TRBV4-1; 10 nucleotides match TRBD1. Per germline, CDR1 MGHRA and CDR2 YSYEKL. This CDR3 has 17 residues. V gave up 0 bases and J gave up 4 bases; unmatched junction bases: 6. CDR3: CASSQDPGTGDNQPQHF. CDR3 sequence (DNA): TGCGCCAGCAGCCAAGATCCCGGGACAGGGGATAATCAGCCCCAGCATTTT.

The chain recombines TRBV7-2 with TRBJ2-7; D possibly corresponds to TRBD1 (6 bases). The CDR3 covers 15 residues. The germline gives CDR1 SGHTA, CDR2 FQGNSA. Trimming pared 1 base from V and 2 bases from J, leaving 12 bases between. The CDR3 region is CASSLVGTQPYEQYF. Written as DNA, the CDR3 is TGTGCCAGCAGCTTAGTAGGGACACAGCCCTACGAGCAGTACTTC.

The rearrangement uses TRBV6-2 or TRBV6-3 and TRBJ1-5, with a possible D match to TRBD1 (6 bases). CDR1 is MNHEY and CDR2 is SVGEGT in the germline V gene. The V end lost 6 bases, the J end lost 0 bases, and 12 bases lay between the germline ends. There are 15 residues in the CDR3. CDR3 loop: CASSQRGGSNQPQHF. CDR3 DNA sequence: TGTGCCAGCAGCCAGAGGGGGGGTAGCAATCAGCCCCAGCATTTT.

V gene TRBV6-1 combines with J gene TRBJ2-2; perhaps TRBD1 as D (6 bases). The CDR3 has 17 amino acids. The germline V and J ends were trimmed by 7 bases and 4 bases, with 22 bases remaining between them. Looked up from germline, CDR1 is MNHNS and CDR2 is SASEGT. The CDR3 protein is CASTPGGQLRVTGELFF. Here the CDR3 DNA reads TGTGCCAGCACCCCAGGTGGACAGTTGCGAGTCACCGGGGAGCTGTTTTTT.

This clonotype has only a few counts. The rearrangement uses TRBV6-2 or TRBV6-3 and TRBJ1-6, with 7 bases identical to TRBD1. Per the germline V gene, CDR1 is MNHEY and CDR2 is SVGEGT. V trimming: 5 bases; J trimming: 10 bases; junction bases outside the gene matches: 5. This CDR3 region has 13 residues. The CDR3 here is CASSAPRGSPLHF. The DNA of the CDR3 is TGTGCCAGCAGTGCCCCCAGGGGGTCACCCCTCCACTTT.

V and J are TRBV7-9 and TRBJ1-1, with TRBD1 as a possible D gene (6 bases). Germline V gene sequence: CDR1 SEHNR, CDR2 FQNEAQ (reference sequence). The CDR3 covers 12 residues. The V gene lost 1 base and the J gene lost 9 bases, with 9 bases spanning the gap. The CDR3 bases are TGTGCCAGCAGCTTAGGGGACACCAAAGCTTTCTTT. This gives the protein CASSLGDTKAFF.